Sequencing of this TCR beta chain was carried out in a study of PD-L1 blockade in urothelial cancer (dated by TCRdb to 2015 to 2018). For the study in its entirety: Therapy was started in the mid-2010s for all patients, and atezolizumab 1,200 mg was administered intravenously every 3 weeks. About 90% of the 29 patients were identified as males with urothelial cancer of bladder origin, and a prior smoking history was reported by 18 of 29 patients. An ECOG performance status of 0 or 1 was recorded for the patients, and 0 to 3 prior chemotherapy regimens had been received by the patients. Blood samples were analyzed at 3 weeks after treatment start (second dose) and at 6 weeks after treatment start. Blood samples gave a median of about 130,000 T cells and roughly 83,000 unique TCRs, with a median clonality of about 0.078. The study was an exploratory multi-omic analysis of somatic, immune and clinical correlates of response to PD-L1 blockade with atezolizumab in urothelial cancer. Pretreatment tumor samples, along with matched peripheral blood serially collected before and after atezolizumab treatment, were subjected to TCR sequencing. Progression-free survival longer than 6 months counted as durable clinical benefit, and TCR features were additionally tested against both progression-free and overall survival. Whole exome sequencing and RNA sequencing of pretreatment tumors were performed alongside TCR sequencing in the same patients. Fewer than ten patients reached durable clinical benefit, while 20 patients did not. Pretreatment blood TCR-seq was available for around 29 patients, at least one posttreatment blood collection was obtained for about 25 patients, and tumor TCR-seq was available for about 25 patients. Results the study describes overall, beyond this receptor: Improved progression-free and overall survival was associated with having pretreatment peripheral blood TCR clonality below the median. Among patients with durable benefit, tumor-associated TCR clones showed greater expansion in peripheral blood 3 weeks after treatment started (n ≈ 23, p = 0.022). Because the sample size was small (n ≈ 29) and many exploratory analyses were performed, the results are intended to be hypothesis-generating.

From the germline V gene, CDR1 is SGHNT and CDR2 is YENEEA. From the cysteine up to the phenylalanine, the CDR3 has a length of 13 residues. Only the CDR3 region is kept as DNA, spanning 39 bases read in frame from base 1. The V end loses 5 bases and the J end loses 3 bases, and a stretch of 10 bases separates them. Synthetic TCR analog templates were spiked into each PCR to estimate absolute template abundance from read counts. TCRbeta CDR3 regions were amplified from genomic DNA with bias-controlled V and J gene primers using the immunoSEQ assay. Sequencing of rearranged TCRbeta segments was done at approximately 20X coverage. The authors processed their data as follows. Sequencing errors were corrected by clustering, and CDR3s were annotated against IMGT so that V, D and J genes could be assigned. Downstream analyses used only productive TCRbeta rearrangements, leaving out any out-of-frame or stop-codon sequences. To compute clonality, Shannon entropy was normalized by the log of the number of unique productive sequences and then subtracted from one. Clones differing between time points or between blood and tumor were identified using Fisher's exact test with Benjamini-Hochberg correction, with an adjusted p below 0.01 applied as the threshold. Not all clones reach the TCRdb copy of this immuneACCESS table, which keeps in-frame sequences only. Checked studies attribute under half of the gap to unresolved V genes and leave the rest unexplained. The V and J calls and clone size are taken from that table; D and trimming were inferred from the DNA. This sample comprises about 120,000 clones, 75% to 90% of them detected only once. 1.5% to 2% of the sample comes from the top ten.

A note on this clone: Its cognate antigen has yet to be identified. No clone much larger than this one lies a single base away; base qualities are absent.

The sample's time point label, decoded: peripheral blood 6 weeks after treatment start. A cohort of approximately 31 patients with locally advanced or metastatic urothelial carcinoma, treated at Memorial Sloan Kettering on a trial protocol, was included. Peripheral blood mononuclear cells were collected pretreatment and during treatment, at between 1 and 8 total time points per patient. The Qiagen DNeasy Blood extraction kit was used to purify genomic DNA from total PBMCs and tumor samples. PBMCs were collected pretreatment and during treatment, and were isolated and stored as previously described.

The material sequenced was PBMCs, taken around atezolizumab (anti-PD-L1) treatment. The rearrangement joined TRBV11-3 to TRBJ1-2; too little of a D gene remains to name it. This TCR derives from a man aged 60-69 years with urothelial cancer. The sequenced DNA is TGTGCCAGCAGCCCAGACAAGGACTATGGCTACACCTTC. Its product reads: CASSPDKDYGYTF. The CDR3, completed at both ends by the reference TRBV11-3 and TRBJ1-2 genes, gives the full variable domain EAGVVQSPRYKIIEKKQPVAFWCNPISGHNTLYWYLQNLGQGPELLIRYENEEAVDDSQLPKDRFSAERLKGVDSTLKIQPAELGDSAVYLCASSPDKDYGYTFGSGTRLTVV.